This is a list of T cell receptor beta chains from one sample in a study of beta chain features in type 1 diabetes. TCRdb's copy holds only in-frame clones and misses some; the assay was immunoSEQ multiplex PCR. The table records under 500,000 clones, roughly 30% of them present only once. Source material: naive CD4+ T cells from blood. Receptor source: a young man in good health. Both conserved end residues are part of each CDR3. A D gene is named only where the DNA matches it firmly. Some rows mark clone size as missing; the rest say once, few, many or name a class of expanded clone.

>NA|14|TRBD1|TRBJ2-1|TRBV15
TGTGCCACCAGCAGGGGCGGGACAGGGACTGAGCAGTTCTTC
CATSRGGTGTEQFF
>NA|15|TRBD2|TRBJ2-1|TRBV28
TGTGCCAGCGGAAAATCTAGCGGGAGAGCGAATGAGCAGTTCTTC
CASGKSSGRANEQFF
>NA|12|NA|TRBJ2-7|TRBV7-2
TGTGCCAGCCGTACTGGAAGGCACGAGCAGTACTTC
CASRTGRHEQYF
>NA|14|TRBD2|TRBJ2-3|TRBV6-5
TGTGCCAGCGTGGAAGCGGGAGACACAGATACGCAGTATTTT
CASVEAGDTDTQYF
>NA|15|TRBD2|TRBJ2-7|TRBV7-2
TGTGCCAGCAGCCGGTTGACTAGCGGGGGCTACGAGCAGTACTTC
CASSRLTSGGYEQYF
>few|16|TRBD2|TRBJ2-3|TRBV9
TGTGCCAGCAGTGGCAGTCTTAGCGGGAGAACAGATACGCAGTATTTT
CASSGSLSGRTDTQYF
>NA|11|TRBD1|TRBJ2-7|TRBV2
TGTGCCAGCAGTGAATTGGGACAGGCGGTCTTC
CASSELGQAVF
>NA|15|NA|TRBJ2-1|TRBV9
TGTGCCAGCAGCGCCGATCCCGGGCGGTACAATGAGCAGTTCTTC
CASSADPGRYNEQFF
>few|15|NA|TRBJ1-3|TRBV4-2
TGTGCCAGCAGCCAAGAAATAGCAGGGAGAAACACCATATATTTT
CASSQEIAGRNTIYF
>NA|13|TRBD1|TRBJ1-1|TRBV30
TGTGCCTGGAGCGAGGACAGGGACACTGAAGCTTTCTTT
CAWSEDRDTEAFF
>few|13|NA|TRBJ2-5|TRBV29-1
TGCAGCGTTGAAAACAGTTGGGTGGAGACCCAGTACTTC
CSVENSWVETQYF
>NA|16|NA|TRBJ2-7|TRBV14
TGTGCCAGCAGCCAAGAGGCAGGTTACACCTCCTACGAGCAGTACTTC
CASSQEAGYTSYEQYF
>NA|13|NA|TRBJ2-7|TRBV21-1
TGTGCCAGCAGCAAAGGCGGGCCCTACGAGCAGTACTTC
CASSKGGPYEQYF
>NA|11|NA|TRBJ2-7|TRBV20-1
TGCAGTGCTGCAGGACAAGACGAGCAGTACTTC
CSAAGQDEQYF
>NA|16|NA|TRBJ2-3|TRBV9
TGTGCCAGCAGCGTCGAAGGACCACCCGGCACAGATACGCAGTATTTT
CASSVEGPPGTDTQYF
>NA|12|NA|TRBJ2-1|TRBV6-5
TGTGCCAGCAGTTCCATATACAATGAGCAGTTCTTC
CASSSIYNEQFF
>NA|14|NA|TRBJ1-4|TRBV4-1
TGCGCCAGCAGCCGCCAGACAAGGAATGAAAAACTGTTTTTT
CASSRQTRNEKLFF
>NA|15|NA|TRBJ2-3|TRBV4-1
TGCGCCAGCAGCCCCGACGGGAGATCGGCAGATACGCAGTATTTT
CASSPDGRSADTQYF
>NA|18|TRBD2|TRBJ2-1|TRBV4-1
TGCGCCAGCAGCCAAGATGTAGAGACTAGCCGAAGTCTCCATGAGCAGTTCTTC
CASSQDVETSRSLHEQFF
>NA|16|TRBD2|TRBJ2-7|TRBV14
TGTGCCAGCAGCCAAGATCTTCGCGGGAGAGTGTGGGAGCAGTACTTC
CASSQDLRGRVWEQYF
>NA|19|TRBD2|TRBJ2-3|TRBV7-9
TGTGCCAGCAGCTTCCCCGGACTAGCGTTCACGGGGGGCACAGATACGCAGTATTTT
CASSFPGLAFTGGTDTQYF
>NA|12|NA|TRBJ2-7|TRBV5-4
TGTGCCAGCAGCTATTACAGGGTCGAGCAGTACTTC
CASSYYRVEQYF
>few|13|NA|TRBJ1-4|TRBV28
TGTGCCAGCAGTTTACAGGGGAATGAAAAACTGTTTTTT
CASSLQGNEKLFF
>many|14|NA|TRBJ2-7|TRBV30
TGTGCCTGGGCCAGACTAGCGACAGGGATCGAGCAGTACTTC
CAWARLATGIEQYF
>few|15|NA|TRBJ2-7|TRBV7-2
TGTGCCAGCAGCTTCGGGTCGGGCCCCGTCTACGAGCAGTACTTC
CASSFGSGPVYEQYF
>NA|14|NA|TRBJ2-7|TRBV7-2
TGTGCCAGCAGTCCGACGACTGGGACCTACGAGCAGTACTTC
CASSPTTGTYEQYF
>few|18|TRBD2|TRBJ2-7|TRBV7-2
TGTGCCAGCAGCCGCCAAAACGGACTAGCGGGAGGCACCTACGAGCAGTACTTC
CASSRQNGLAGGTYEQYF
>NA|15|TRBD1|TRBJ2-7|TRBV30
TGTGCCTGGAGTGTACTTGACAGGGAAACTGGCGAGCAGTACTTC
CAWSVLDRETGEQYF
>few|14|NA|TRBJ2-1|TRBV28
TGTGCCAGCAGTTGGGGGCTAGCGTACAATGAGCAGTTCTTC
CASSWGLAYNEQFF
>NA|16|NA|TRBJ2-3|TRBV5-6
TGTGCCAGCAGCTTGGGTCCTTTTTCTAGCACAGATACGCAGTATTTT
CASSLGPFSSTDTQYF
>once|15|TRBD1|TRBJ2-7|TRBV25-1
TGTGCCAGCAGTGCGGGGACAGGGGGCTCCTACGAGCAGTACTTC
CASSAGTGGSYEQYF
>NA|13|NA|TRBJ1-2|TRBV14
TGTGCCAGCAGCCAGGGGGCAAACTATGGCTACACCTTC
CASSQGANYGYTF
>few|14|TRBD1|TRBJ2-1|TRBV29-1
TGCAGCGTTTTGACAGGGGGCAGGGACGATGAGCAGTTCTTC
CSVLTGGRDDEQFF
>NA|14|NA|TRBJ2-6|TRBV7-2
TGTGCCAGCAGCACGACATCTGGGGCCAACGTCCTGACTTTC
CASSTTSGANVLTF
>NA|14|TRBD2|TRBJ2-7|TRBV29-1
TGCAGCGTTGATACGGGCCTAGCGGGAGCCGAGCAGTACTTC
CSVDTGLAGAEQYF
>NA|14|TRBD1|TRBJ2-5|TRBV6-6
TGTGCCAGCGGTGACAGGGGCCGCGGGGAGACCCAGTACTTC
CASGDRGRGETQYF
>NA|9|NA|TRBJ1-4|TRBV12-2
TGTGCAAGTAATGAAAAACTGTTTTTT
CASNEKLFF
>NA|13|NA|TRBJ2-7|TRBV2
TGTGCCAGCAGTGGAGACCAGGGGTCGAAGCAGTACTTC
CASSGDQGSKQYF
>few|18|TRBD2|TRBJ2-3|TRBV4-3
TGCGCCAGCAGCCAAGATAGGACTAGCGGGAGGGGCACAGATACGCAGTATTTT
CASSQDRTSGRGTDTQYF
>NA|12|NA|TRBJ2-1|TRBV28
TGTGCCAGCAGTTTGACGTACAATGAGCAGTTCTTC
CASSLTYNEQFF
>NA|16|NA|TRBJ2-6|TRBV30
TGTGCCTGGCCCCGCACATCTCTCTCTGGGGCCAACGTCCTGACTTTC
CAWPRTSLSGANVLTF
>once|16|NA|TRBJ2-7|TRBV5-1
TGCGCCAGCAGCTACTCAACCCGACAGGACTCCTACGAGCAGTACTTC
CASSYSTRQDSYEQYF
>few|15|TRBD1|TRBJ2-3|TRBV7-9
TGTGCCAGCACCGTCGGGACAGGGAGTTCAGATACGCAGTATTTT
CASTVGTGSSDTQYF
>few|14|NA|TRBJ2-1|TRBV9
TGTGCCAGCAGCGTAGGTACTAGCAACTATGAGCAGTTCTTC
CASSVGTSNYEQFF
>few|13|NA|TRBJ2-7|TRBV6-5
TGTGCCAGCAGGCAATCGGGGTACTACGAGCAGTACTTC
CASRQSGYYEQYF